The present TCR beta chain was sequenced within a study of blood T cell repertoires in COVID-19. In the study overall: Samples came from the United States, Italy and Spain, spanning acute and convalescent COVID-19. From T cells, B-cell-depleted T cells, or PBMCs came the material, which was cDNA or gDNA.

Study processing details: It was from reference gene primer amplification that nucleated cell counts were estimated. Clones were read by immunoSEQ multiplex PCR, and TCRdb kept only the in-frame ones, dropping some. The V and J calls and clone size come from that table; D and trimming were worked out from the DNA. Counted here are 60,000 to 90,000 clones, approximately 80% occurring once; the ten biggest clones make up approximately 5.8%. Between the trimmed V and J ends, which lost 2 bases and 2 bases, there was a span of 7 bases. The CDR3 runs 13 residues. CDR1 SGHTA and CDR2 FQGNSA come from the germline V gene.

The TCR was taken from a man aged 55 to 70 with active or convalescent COVID-19. Sequencing was carried out using peripheral blood. The rearrangement links TRBV7-2 to TRBJ2-7; D gene ambiguous. The CDR3: CASSLTPPYEQYF. CDR3 DNA: TGTGCCAGCAGCTTAACTCCTCCCTACGAGCAGTACTTC.